The sample holds a few counts of the clone carrying this TCR beta chain. No antigen is known for it. The sample comes from a study of neurological immune-mediated disorders. The CDR3 covers 15 residues. V lost 1 base, J lost 8 bases, and 17 bases lay in between. Germline V gene lookup returns CDR1 SGHTA and CDR2 FQGNSA. Study outcomes and limitations: When the repertoires were sorted by phylogenetic grouping, those of 18 of 34 multiple sclerosis patients ended up in one related-CDR3 cluster, a possible signature. No sharing of CDR3 amino acid sequences was observed among expanded clones across subjects, suggesting private repertoires in all groups.

MiXCR, run by TCRdb on the 5' RACE reads, gives a single entry per CDR3 protein. The data show some 66,000 distinct CDR3 sequences, approximately 4.1% seen once. This chain joins TRBV7-2 and TRBJ1-2; a weak D match, TRBD1 (5 bases). The origin of this receptor is a man aged 50 or older with multiple sclerosis. Sequenced input: PBMCs. The CDR3 loop reads CASSLGRPKAGGYTF. In nucleotides, the CDR3 is TGTGCCAGCAGCTTAGGCCGGCCGAAGGCAGGGGGCTACACCTTC. Filled out from reference TRBV7-2 and TRBJ1-2, the complete variable domain reads GAGVSQSPSNKVTEKGKDVELRCDPISGHTALYWYRQSLGQGLEFLIYFQGNSAPDKSGLPSDRFSAERTGGSVSTLTIQRTQQEDSAVYLCASSLGRPKAGGYTFGSGTRLTVV.